What follows is one T cell receptor (beta chain) and its context. This clonotype was seen repeatedly, ten times or more. Its antigen is not yet known. No clone much larger than this one lies a single base away; base qualities are absent. The data stem from a study of CD8 T cells in ankylosing spondylitis (dated by TCRdb to about 2017). Broadly, across the study: To find TCR variants linked to disease, the study profiled T cell receptor beta repertoires in ankylosing spondylitis patients and healthy donors. The whole study cohort included some 100 healthy donors and about two dozen ankylosing spondylitis patients. Peripheral blood was sampled, and synovial fluid was also collected from ankylosing spondylitis patients.

Sequencer: Illumina HiSeq 2500. Quantitative 5'-RACE with molecular barcodes was the method used to prepare the TCR beta libraries. The paper's processing steps were these. Disease-linked TCR variants were identified with a new computational method built on a probabilistic model of VDJ rearrangement. The public reads were reanalyzed by TCRdb: fastp trimming at Q25, MiXCR alignment, in-frame beta chains only. Each entry merges the rows of one CDR3 protein and shows their most common DNA and genes. The authors' filters were not applied to this entry. For this sample there are more than 300,000 distinct CDR3 sequences; roughly 12% appear just once. Roughly 9% of the sample rests with the top ten. According to the germline V gene, CDR1 reads SGHVS and CDR2 reads FQNEAQ. The CDR3 spans 14 residues, from the cysteine through the phenylalanine. Here the CDR3 DNA is all that survives: 42 bases in frame from base 1. Unmatched junction bases come to 4, with V trimmed by 1 base and J by 9 bases.

What the authors observed across the whole study: Some motif variants had previously been reported in the synovial fluid and blood of reactive arthritis patients, which suggests shared mechanisms of disease initiation. A TCR beta motif made up of about eight highly homologous amino acid variants appeared to be characteristic of blood from ankylosing spondylitis patients. The disease-linked clones had a CD8+ phenotype and were found at relatively low frequencies in peripheral blood. According to the report, matched synovial fluid samples from ankylosing spondylitis patients were significantly enriched for the disease-linked clones.

Sequencing input: blood, either unsorted or a sorted T cell fraction (not recorded which). The chain employs TRBV7-8 and TRBJ2-4; 9 junctional bases match TRBD1. The receptor was isolated from a female donor with ankylosing spondylitis or in good health (not recorded which). The sequenced DNA: TGTGCCAGCAGCTTAGTCGGGACAGGGTCCATTCAGTACTTC. Translated, this is CASSLVGTGSIQYF.